The clone carrying this T cell receptor (beta chain) occurred a few times. The antigen remains undetermined. The data stem from a study of cytotoxic CD8 clonotypes in ibrutinib-treated CLL. The wider study: 25 or so partial and 2 complete responses; at median 68 months, about 14 remitted, around 12 progressed. Patients gave response samples after a median around eleven months of treatment, range 6 to 36. General study findings and limits: Treatment left the uncommon public clonotypes either contracted or stable in frequency.

The repertoire was sequenced with immunoSEQ multiplex PCR; TCRdb's copy has only in-frame clones and lacks some. Among about 140,000 clones listed, 60% to 80% were seen once. Genomic DNA (around 2 micrograms) was obtained from cryopreserved PBMCs for construction of TCR beta libraries. Germline values: CDR1 MDHEN, CDR2 SYDVKM. Trimming left V 3 bases short and J 0 bases short, with 11 bases between. The CDR3 is 15 amino acids. The rearrangement uses TRBV28 and TRBJ1-2; D possibly corresponds to TRBD1 (5 bases). Source: PBMCs, taken after 12 months of ibrutinib treatment. The receptor was derived from a human donor with chronic lymphocytic leukemia. CDR3 amino acids: CASSLQGVTNYGYTF. CDR3 nucleotide sequence: TGTGCCAGCAGTTTGCAGGGTGTGACTAACTATGGCTACACCTTC.